This record covers a single T cell receptor (beta chain). The antigen remains undetermined. The record originates from a study of persistence of HIV-infected CD4 T cells. Stimulation used approximately 9.5 ug/mL lysate from CMV-infected fibroblasts. Sorting of responding CD4+ T cells relied on upregulated CD40 ligand together with CD69. Notes on the study in general: TCRbeta richness was lower in CMV- and Gag-responding cells than in anti-CD3/anti-CD28-responding cells. TCR analyses could not target the rare provirus-carrying CMV-responding cells.

The CDR3 length is 14 residues. From germline, CDR1 is LGHDT and CDR2 YNNKEL (reference sequence). V was clipped by 4 bases and J by 5 bases, with 9 bases between them. Sequencing used immunoSEQ version 4 in survey mode. Genomic DNA was diluted to 10 ng/uL, up to roughly 1 ug per sample. Measured with immunoSEQ multiplex PCR; TCRdb has only the in-frame clones, and not every one. The data show some 13,000 clones, with 65% to 75% seen just once and about 18% held by the top ten. Here the sequenced sample was CD4+ T cells sorted from PBMCs after roughly 18-hour stimulation, taken from a patient who received antiretroviral therapy. This TCR derives from an adult man with HIV who was CMV-seropositive. The chain is built from TRBV3-1 (or the pseudogene TRBV3-2) and TRBJ1-6, with D unresolved. The CDR3 DNA reads as TGTGCCAGCAGCCTCCGGGAAGATAATTCACCCCTCCACTTT. Translated: CASSLREDNSPLHF.